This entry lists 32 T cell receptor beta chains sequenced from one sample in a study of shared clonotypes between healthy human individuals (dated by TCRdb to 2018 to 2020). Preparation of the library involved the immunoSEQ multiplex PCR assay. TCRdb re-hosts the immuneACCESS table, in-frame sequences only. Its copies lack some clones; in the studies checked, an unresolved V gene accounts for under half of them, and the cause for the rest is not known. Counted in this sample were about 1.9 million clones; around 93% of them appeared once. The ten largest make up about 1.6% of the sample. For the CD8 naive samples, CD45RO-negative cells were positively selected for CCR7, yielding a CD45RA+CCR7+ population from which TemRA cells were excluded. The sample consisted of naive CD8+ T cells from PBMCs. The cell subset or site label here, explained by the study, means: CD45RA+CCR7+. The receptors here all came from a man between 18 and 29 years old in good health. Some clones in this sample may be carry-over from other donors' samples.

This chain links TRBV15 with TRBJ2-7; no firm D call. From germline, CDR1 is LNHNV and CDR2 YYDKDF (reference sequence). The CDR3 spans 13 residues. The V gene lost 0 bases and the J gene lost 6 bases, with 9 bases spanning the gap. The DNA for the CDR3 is TGTGCCACCAGCAGAGATTCGGCGGTCGAGCAGTACTTC. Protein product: CATSRDSAVEQYF.

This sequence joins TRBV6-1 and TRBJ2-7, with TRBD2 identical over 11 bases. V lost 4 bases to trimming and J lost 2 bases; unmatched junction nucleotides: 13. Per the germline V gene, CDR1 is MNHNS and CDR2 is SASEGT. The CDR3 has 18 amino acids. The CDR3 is CASSAGTSGTTPAYEQYF. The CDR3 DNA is TGTGCCAGCAGTGCCGGGACTAGCGGAACCACGCCCGCCTACGAGCAGTACTTC.

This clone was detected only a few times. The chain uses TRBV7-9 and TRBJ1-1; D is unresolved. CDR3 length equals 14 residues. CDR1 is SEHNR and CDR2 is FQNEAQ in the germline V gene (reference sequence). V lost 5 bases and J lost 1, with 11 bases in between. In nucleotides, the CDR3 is TGTGCCAGCAGCGCCGGTGGCAGGAACACTGAAGCTTTCTTT. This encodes CASSAGGRNTEAFF.

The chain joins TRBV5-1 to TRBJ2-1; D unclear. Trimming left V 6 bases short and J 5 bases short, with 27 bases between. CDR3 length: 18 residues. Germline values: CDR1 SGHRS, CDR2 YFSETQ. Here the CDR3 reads CASTLDRLINSPHNEQFF. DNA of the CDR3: TGCGCCAGCACCCTGGATAGGTTAATCAACTCCCCCCACAATGAGCAGTTCTTC. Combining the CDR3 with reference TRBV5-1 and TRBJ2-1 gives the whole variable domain KAGVTQTPRYLIKTRGQQVTLSCSPISGHRSVSWYQQTPGQGLQFLFEYFSETQRNKGNFPGRFSGRQFSNSRSEMNVSTLELGDSALYLCASTLDRLINSPHNEQFFGPGTRLTVL.

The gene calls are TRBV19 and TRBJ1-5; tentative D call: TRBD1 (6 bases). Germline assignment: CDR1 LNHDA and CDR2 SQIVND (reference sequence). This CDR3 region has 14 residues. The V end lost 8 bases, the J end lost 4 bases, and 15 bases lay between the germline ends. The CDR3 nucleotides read TGTGCCAGTCAGGGGTGGAGGGATAATCAGCCCCAGCATTTT. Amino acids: CASQGWRDNQPQHF.

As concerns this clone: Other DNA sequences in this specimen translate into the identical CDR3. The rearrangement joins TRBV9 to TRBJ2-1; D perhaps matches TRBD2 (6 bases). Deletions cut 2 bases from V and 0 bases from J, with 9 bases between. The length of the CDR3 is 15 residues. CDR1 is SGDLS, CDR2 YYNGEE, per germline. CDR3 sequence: CASSVGRDSYNEQFF. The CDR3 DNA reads TGTGCCAGCAGCGTTGGGCGGGACTCCTACAATGAGCAGTTCTTC.

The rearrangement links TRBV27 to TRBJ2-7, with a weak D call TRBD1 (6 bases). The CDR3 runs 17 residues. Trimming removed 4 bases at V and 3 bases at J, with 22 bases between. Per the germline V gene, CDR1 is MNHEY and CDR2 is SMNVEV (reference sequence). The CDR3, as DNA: TGTGCCAGCAGTTCAACACCCGGGACAATGTCAAGCTACGAGCAGTACTTC. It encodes CASSSTPGTMSSYEQYF.

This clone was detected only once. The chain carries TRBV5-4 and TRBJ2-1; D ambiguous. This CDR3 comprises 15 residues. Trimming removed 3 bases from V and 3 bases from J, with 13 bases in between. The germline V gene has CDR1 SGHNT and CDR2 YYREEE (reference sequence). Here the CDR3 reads CASSSLMDLYNEQFF. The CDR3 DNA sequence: TGTGCCAGCAGCTCCCTTATGGACCTCTACAATGAGCAGTTCTTC. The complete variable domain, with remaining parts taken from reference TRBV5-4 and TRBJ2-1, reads ETGVTQSPTHLIKTRGQQVTLRCSSQSGHNTVSWYQQALGQGPQFIFQYYREEENGRGNFPPRFSGLQFPNYSSELNVNALELDDSALYLCASSSLMDLYNEQFFGPGTRLTVL.

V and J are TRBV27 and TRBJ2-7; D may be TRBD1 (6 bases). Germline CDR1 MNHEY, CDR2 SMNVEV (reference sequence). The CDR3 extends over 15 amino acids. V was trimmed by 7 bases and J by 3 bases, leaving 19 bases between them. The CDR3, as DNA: TGTGCCAGCAAGTCGAGGGGGATAATGCTCTACGAGCAGTACTTC. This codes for CASKSRGIMLYEQYF.

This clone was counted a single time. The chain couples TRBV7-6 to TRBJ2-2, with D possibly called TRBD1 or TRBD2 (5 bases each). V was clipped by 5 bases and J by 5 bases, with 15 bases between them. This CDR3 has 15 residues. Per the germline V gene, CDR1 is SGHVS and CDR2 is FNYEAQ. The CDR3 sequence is CASSQVPGTTGELFF. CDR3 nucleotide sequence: TGTGCCAGCAGCCAGGTTCCGGGGACGACCGGGGAGCTGTTTTTT.

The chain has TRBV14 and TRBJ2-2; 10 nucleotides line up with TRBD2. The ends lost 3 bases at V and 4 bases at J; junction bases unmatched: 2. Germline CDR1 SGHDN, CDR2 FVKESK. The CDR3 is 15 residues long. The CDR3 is CASSHQREGTGELFF. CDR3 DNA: TGTGCCAGCAGCCATCAGCGGGAGGGCACCGGGGAGCTGTTTTTT.

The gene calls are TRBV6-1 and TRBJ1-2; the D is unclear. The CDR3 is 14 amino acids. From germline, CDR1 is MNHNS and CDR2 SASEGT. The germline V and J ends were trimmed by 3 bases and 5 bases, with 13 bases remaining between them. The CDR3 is CASSDMGPAYGYTF. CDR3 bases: TGTGCCAGCAGTGATATGGGTCCGGCGTATGGCTACACCTTC.

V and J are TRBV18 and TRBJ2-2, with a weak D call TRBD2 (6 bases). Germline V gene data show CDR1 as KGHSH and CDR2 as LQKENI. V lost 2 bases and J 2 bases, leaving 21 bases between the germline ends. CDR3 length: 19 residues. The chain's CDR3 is CASSPTPLTWEDNTGELFF. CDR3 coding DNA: TGTGCCAGCTCACCAACGCCCCTGACGTGGGAGGATAACACCGGGGAGCTGTTTTTT.

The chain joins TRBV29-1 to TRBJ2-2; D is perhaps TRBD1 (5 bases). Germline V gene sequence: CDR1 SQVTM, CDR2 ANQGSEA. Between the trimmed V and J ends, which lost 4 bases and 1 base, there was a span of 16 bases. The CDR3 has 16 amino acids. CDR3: CSVVIPGKENTGELFF. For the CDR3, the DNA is TGCAGCGTTGTTATACCAGGGAAGGAGAACACCGGGGAGCTGTTTTTT.

The CDR3 sequence is CASRGGSSEQFF. DNA of the CDR3: TGTGCCAGCAGAGGCGGGAGTTCTGAGCAGTTCTTC. The chain is built from TRBV5-4 and TRBJ2-1, with TRBD2 matching over 7 bases. V shed 5 bases and J 9 bases; nucleotides not matched to a gene: 5. The CDR3 is 12 residues long. Germline assignment: CDR1 SGHNT and CDR2 YYREEE (reference sequence).

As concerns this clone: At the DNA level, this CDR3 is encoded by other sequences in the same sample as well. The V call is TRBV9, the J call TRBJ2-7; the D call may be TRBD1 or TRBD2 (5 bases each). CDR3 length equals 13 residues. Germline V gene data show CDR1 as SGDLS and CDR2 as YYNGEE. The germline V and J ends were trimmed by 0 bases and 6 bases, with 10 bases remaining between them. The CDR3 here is CASSVGGQGEQYF. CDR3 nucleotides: TGTGCCAGCAGCGTAGGAGGGCAGGGCGAGCAGTACTTC.

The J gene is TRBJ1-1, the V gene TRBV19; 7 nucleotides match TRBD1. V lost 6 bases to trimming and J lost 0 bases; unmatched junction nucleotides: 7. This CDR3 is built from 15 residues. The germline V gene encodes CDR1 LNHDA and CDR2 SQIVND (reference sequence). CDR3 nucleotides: TGTGCCAGTAGGGGACAGATCTTCTTGAACACTGAAGCTTTCTTT. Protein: CASRGQIFLNTEAFF.

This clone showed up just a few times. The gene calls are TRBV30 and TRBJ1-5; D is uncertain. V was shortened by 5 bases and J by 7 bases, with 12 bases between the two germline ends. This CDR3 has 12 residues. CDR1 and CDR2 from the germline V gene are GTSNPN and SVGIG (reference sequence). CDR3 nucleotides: TGTGCCTGGGTCCTAGCCGAGCAGCCCCAGCATTTT. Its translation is CAWVLAEQPQHF.

CDR3 nucleotides: TGTGCCAGCAGCCAACTGGGGCAAGAAGAGACCCAGTACTTC. Amino acids: CASSQLGQEETQYF. The rearrangement uses TRBV14 and TRBJ2-5, with TRBD1 as a possible D gene (5 bases). Germline CDR1 is SGHDN and CDR2 is FVKESK. V was pared by 2 bases and J by 3 bases, with 10 bases between. The CDR3 has 14 amino acids.

As DNA, the CDR3 is TGTGCCAGCAGCCCGGGGGACTGGGCCTACAATGAGCAGTTCTTC. As protein: CASSPGDWAYNEQFF. The chain has TRBV7-2 and TRBJ2-1, with a tentative D call TRBD2 (6 bases). The CDR3 spans 15 residues. V gave up 5 bases and J gave up 2 bases, with 13 bases separating them. Per the germline V gene, CDR1 is SGHTA and CDR2 is FQGNSA.

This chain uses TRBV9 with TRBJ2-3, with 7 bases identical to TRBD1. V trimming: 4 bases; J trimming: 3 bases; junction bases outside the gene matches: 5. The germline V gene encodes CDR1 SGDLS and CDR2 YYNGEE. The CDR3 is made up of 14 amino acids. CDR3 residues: CASSTWDRTDTQYF. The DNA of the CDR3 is TGTGCCAGCAGCACCTGGGACAGAACAGATACGCAGTATTTT. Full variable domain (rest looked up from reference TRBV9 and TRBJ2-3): DSGVTQTPKHLITATGQRVTLRCSPRSGDLSVYWYQQSLDQGLQFLIQYYNGEERAKGNILERFSAQQFPDLHSELNLSSLELGDSALYFCASSTWDRTDTQYFGPGTRLTVL.

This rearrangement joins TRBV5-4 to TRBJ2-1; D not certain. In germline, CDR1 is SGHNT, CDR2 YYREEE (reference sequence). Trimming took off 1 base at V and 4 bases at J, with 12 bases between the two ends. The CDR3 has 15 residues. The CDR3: CASSLLPGPYNEQFF. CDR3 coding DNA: TGTGCCAGCAGCTTGTTACCGGGTCCTTACAATGAGCAGTTCTTC.

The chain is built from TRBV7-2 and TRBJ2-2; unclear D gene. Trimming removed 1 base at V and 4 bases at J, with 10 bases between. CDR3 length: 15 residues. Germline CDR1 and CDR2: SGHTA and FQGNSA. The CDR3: CASSLERRSTGELFF. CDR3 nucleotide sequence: TGTGCCAGCAGCTTAGAACGGAGAAGCACCGGGGAGCTGTTTTTT.

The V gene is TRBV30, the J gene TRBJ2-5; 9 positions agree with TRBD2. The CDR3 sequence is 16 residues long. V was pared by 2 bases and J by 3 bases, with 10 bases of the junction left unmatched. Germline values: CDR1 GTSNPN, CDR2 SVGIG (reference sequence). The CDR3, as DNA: TGTGCCTGGAGTCTTCGACTAGCGGAACCAAAAGAGACCCAGTACTTC. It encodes CAWSLRLAEPKETQYF.

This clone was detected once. DNA of the CDR3: TGTGCCAGCAGTTCCCTTGGTCTAGCAGGCAAAAACATTCAGTACTTC. Translation gives CASSSLGLAGKNIQYF. The chain has TRBV27 and TRBJ2-4, with a possible D match to TRBD2 (5 bases). Trimming took off 4 bases at V and 3 bases at J, with 16 bases between the two ends. CDR3 length: 16 residues. CDR1 and CDR2 from the germline V gene are MNHEY and SMNVEV (reference sequence).

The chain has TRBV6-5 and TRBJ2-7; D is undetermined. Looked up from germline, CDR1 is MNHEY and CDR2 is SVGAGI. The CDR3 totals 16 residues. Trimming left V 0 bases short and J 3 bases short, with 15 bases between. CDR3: CASSYSIGSNNYEQYF. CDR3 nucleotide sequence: TGTGCCAGCAGTTACTCGATTGGCAGTAACAACTACGAGCAGTACTTC.

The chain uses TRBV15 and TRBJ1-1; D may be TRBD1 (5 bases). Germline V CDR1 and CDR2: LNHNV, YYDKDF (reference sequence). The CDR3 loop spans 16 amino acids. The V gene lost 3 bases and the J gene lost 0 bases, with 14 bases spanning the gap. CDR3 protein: CATSRGRLGMNTEAFF. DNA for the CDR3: TGTGCCACCAGCAGGGGACGCCTGGGGATGAACACTGAAGCTTTCTTT.

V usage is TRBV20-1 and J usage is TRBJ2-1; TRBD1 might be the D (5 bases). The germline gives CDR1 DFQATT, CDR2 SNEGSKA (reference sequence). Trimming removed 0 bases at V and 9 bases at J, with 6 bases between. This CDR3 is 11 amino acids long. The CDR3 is CSARDQGEQFF. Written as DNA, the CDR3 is TGCAGTGCTAGAGATCAGGGTGAGCAGTTCTTC.

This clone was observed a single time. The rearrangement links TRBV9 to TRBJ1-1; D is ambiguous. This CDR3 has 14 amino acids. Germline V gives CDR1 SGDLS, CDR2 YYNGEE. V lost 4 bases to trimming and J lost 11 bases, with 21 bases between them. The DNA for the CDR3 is TGTGCCAGCAGCTCTCGGGAAGTTGGTAGAGTTGCTTTCTTT. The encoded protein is CASSSREVGRVAFF.

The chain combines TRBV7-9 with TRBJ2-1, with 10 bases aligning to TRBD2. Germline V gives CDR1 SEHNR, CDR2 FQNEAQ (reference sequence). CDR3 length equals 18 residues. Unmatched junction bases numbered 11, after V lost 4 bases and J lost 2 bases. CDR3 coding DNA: TGTGCCAGCAGCTCCCAGCCTACACTAGCGGGACCCTACAATGAGCAGTTCTTC. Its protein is CASSSQPTLAGPYNEQFF.

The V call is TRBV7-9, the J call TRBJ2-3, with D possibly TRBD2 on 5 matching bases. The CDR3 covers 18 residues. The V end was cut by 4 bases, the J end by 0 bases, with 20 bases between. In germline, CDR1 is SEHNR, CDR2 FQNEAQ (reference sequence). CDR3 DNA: TGTGCCAGCAGCTCCACCCTCTCGGTGGACTCTAGCACAGATACGCAGTATTTT. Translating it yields CASSSTLSVDSSTDTQYF.

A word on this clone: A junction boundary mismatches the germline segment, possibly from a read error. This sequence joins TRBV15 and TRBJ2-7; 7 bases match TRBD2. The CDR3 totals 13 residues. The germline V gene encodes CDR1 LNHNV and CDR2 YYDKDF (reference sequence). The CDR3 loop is CATSRVLAEPLNF. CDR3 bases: TGTGCCACCAGCAGAGTGCTAGCGGAGCCACTAAACTTC.